This T cell receptor (beta chain) originates from a study of Graves' ophthalmopathy and Graves' hyperthyroidism. Orbital computed tomography, thyroid ultrasound, TRAb, serum thyroxine and clinical symptoms formed the basis of diagnosis. PBMCs were isolated by Ficoll-Paque density gradient centrifugation, using roughly 10 ml of fresh peripheral blood as the starting material. This clonotype appeared many times. Its matching antigen is unknown. TCR beta CDR3 amplification used RNA transcripts. An initial RT-PCR round employing HTBI primers preceded a second-round multiplex PCR. TCRdb itself ran the multiplex PCR reads through MiXCR, one entry per CDR3 protein. The data contain nearly 400,000 distinct CDR3 sequences, about 17% of them seen just once; the ten biggest clones take up 1.5% to 2%. Study outcomes and limitations: Detection in blood was also observed for most expanded thyroid clonotypes above 0.001 frequency. Ophthalmopathy progression predictions by the model showed approximately 79% specificity and about 71% sensitivity.

CDR3 size: 15 residues. Per germline, CDR1 SGHTA and CDR2 FQGNSA. Deletions cut 4 bases from V and 2 bases from J, with 12 bases between. This TCR came from a woman younger than 30 with Graves' ophthalmopathy. V and J are TRBV7-2 and TRBJ2-4; D not certain. Input material: peripheral blood. The CDR3, as DNA: TGTGCCAGCAGCTGGATCTTTCTAACCAAAAACATTCAGTACTTC. Its translation is CASSWIFLTKNIQYF.